This TCR beta chain was sequenced in a study of T-cell memory formation after mild COVID-19. Study-level results: Clones shrinking between day 15 and 85 showed a balanced CD4/CD8 split, and those that grew later tilted toward CD4+. Some SARS-CoV-2-responding clones were already detected in memory before infection.

TCRdb reprocessed the 5' RACE reads with MiXCR, giving one entry per CDR3 protein. Of about half a million distinct CDR3 sequences listed, 15% to 20% were seen once; the top ten hold roughly an eighth. A remark on this clonotype: The target antigen is unknown.

The CDR3 totals 13 residues. V was clipped by 4 bases and J by 3 bases, with 10 bases between them. The germline V gene has CDR1 SGHRS and CDR2 YFSETQ. The origin of this receptor is an adult woman who had mild COVID-19 (a few samples of this study predate the infection). Cell type and time point are not known. Sequenced input: PBMCs or a T cell subset sorted from them (not recorded which). The rearrangement joins TRBV5-1 to TRBJ1-2; D is undetermined. CDR3: CASSQVGDYGYTF. Written as DNA, the CDR3 is TGCGCCAGCAGCCAAGTCGGGGACTATGGCTACACCTTC.